This is a list of T cell receptor beta chains from one sample in a study of cytomegalovirus exposure and HLA in healthy donors. TCRdb's table, derived via immunoSEQ multiplex PCR, lists solely in-frame clones and lacks some. The sample consists of some 150,000 clones, 75% to 90% of them appearing once. Sequenced sample: PBMCs. Source of these receptors: a woman aged 50 to 60 in good health and CMV-seropositive. CDR3s leave out the opening cysteine and the closing phenylalanine or tryptophan. Each record gives: CDR3 length, V gene, clone size, CDR3 protein. Clone size is not always given. Where it is, it says once, few, many or a class for expanded clones.

>9|TRBV27|.
ASSIAGWQF
>12|TRBV5-1|.
ASSLGTAYNEQF
>15|TRBV7-6|.
ASSSYLQVTGANVLT
>13|TRBV19|.
ASRGLAGGLNEQF
>12|TRBV6-5|.
ASSPTTGGGQAF
>13|TRBV10-3|.
AIGVVQGASTEAF
>14|TRBV6-5|.
ASSYSTPGVYNEQF
>13|TRBV5-6|.
ASSSQGAPNNEQF
>18|TRBV27|few
ASSLRGGPGSSGARDTQY
>12|TRBV15|.
ATSVGGDVDEQF
>15|TRBV7-2|.
ASSLQLAGVPPYEQY
>12|TRBV5-1|.
ASSPDLNTGELF
>12|TRBV5-1|.
ASSLSGRGETQY
>13|TRBV18|.
ASSPTSGPQETQY
>12|TRBV5-1|.
ASSADRPNTEAF
>12|TRBV5-6|.
ASSFGGRSYEQY
>14|TRBV7-7|.
ASSLGASGVYNEQF
>11|TRBV18|.
ASSPLSTGELF
>14|TRBV27|.
ASSTFLLGSYYEQY
>12|TRBV27|.
ASSLLAPGYTQY
>14|TRBV5-1|once
ASSTGQGGQNTEAF
>15|TRBV7-9|.
ASSLRRAGALSYEQY
>12|TRBV7-9|.
SSSYRTGQYGYT
>10|TRBV2|.
ASTDRQETQY
>12|TRBV6-5|.
ASSYNLEADTQY
>12|TRBV6-5|once
ASSYGLSQETQY